The 7 T cell receptor beta chains in this list originate from one sample, sequenced in a study of cytomegalovirus exposure and HLA in healthy donors (dated by TCRdb to 2017 to 2019). The library was obtained by the immunoSEQ multiplex PCR assay. The multiplex PCR relied on a mix of 60 forward primers for TCR Vbeta segments and 13 reverse primers for TCR Jbeta segments. Held by TCRdb, this immuneACCESS table contains in-frame sequences only and omits some clones. Under half of the omission traces to an unresolved V gene where checked; the cause of the rest is unknown. Here the sample has approximately 120,000 clones; 65% to 85% occur a single time. Clones ranked in the top ten supply roughly 1.2% of the sample. Sequences were obtained from PBMCs. All receptors come from a man aged 45-60 years in good health and CMV-seronegative.

The chain links TRBV6-4 to TRBJ2-3; 12 positions match TRBD2. The CDR3 totals 16 residues. The germline gives CDR1 MRHNA, CDR2 SNTAGT. Trimming at V came to 1 base and at J to 6 bases, leaving 5 bases not matched to a gene. The DNA for the CDR3 is TGTGCCAGCAGTGACTTGACTAGCGGGGGTCCGGATACGCAGTATTTT. This encodes CASSDLTSGGPDTQYF.

In its sample, this clone was seen a few times. The chain employs TRBV6-1 and TRBJ1-1, with 8 nucleotides matching TRBD1. Germline assignment: CDR1 MNHNS and CDR2 SASEGT. V shed 2 bases, J shed 7 bases, and the junction held 12 bases outside the gene matches. The CDR3 spans 16 residues. CDR3 DNA: TGTGCCAGCAGTGAATACCCAGGGGGCGGTGTAGGTGAAGCTTTCTTT. This translates into CASSEYPGGGVGEAFF.

This chain links TRBV29-1 with TRBJ2-3; TRBD2 matches 7 bases. From germline, CDR1 is SQVTM and CDR2 ANQGSEA. CDR3 length: 14 residues. The V segment lost 3 bases and the J segment 8 bases; nucleotides outside the gene matches: 11. CDR3 nucleotide sequence: TGCAGCGTTGAGGCGAGTAGCGGGTGGGGTACGCAGTATTTT. Amino acid sequence: CSVEASSGWGTQYF.

The count of this clone is one. The chain recombines TRBV19 with TRBJ2-5; TRBD2 matches 8 bases. The V gene end was trimmed by 5 bases and the J gene end by 5 bases; junction bases not matched to a gene: 7. This CDR3 contains 14 residues. Germline lookup yields CDR1 LNHDA and CDR2 SQIVND (reference sequence). This CDR3 reads CASSFSRTSETQYF. The CDR3 DNA reads TGTGCCAGTAGTTTCTCGAGGACTAGCGAGACCCAGTACTTC.

CDR3 sequence (DNA): TGCAGCGTTGATCCGGTAGATTATGGCTACACCTTC. Translating gives CSVDPVDYGYTF. J is TRBJ1-2 and V is TRBV29-1; no clear D. Germline assignment: CDR1 SQVTM and CDR2 ANQGSEA. The V gene lost 3 bases and the J gene lost 5 bases, with 10 bases spanning the gap. The CDR3 is 12 residues long.

The CDR3 sequence is CASAFRDNTGELFF. The DNA of the CDR3 is TGTGCCAGCGCCTTCCGGGATAACACCGGGGAGCTGTTTTTT. The chain has TRBV28 and TRBJ2-2; the D gene is possibly TRBD2 (5 bases). Trimming removed 8 bases from V and 2 bases from J, with 12 bases in between. The CDR3 spans 14 residues. Germline V lookup: CDR1 MDHEN, CDR2 SYDVKM.

This chain links TRBV7-6 with TRBJ2-7; 9 bases match TRBD1. Looked up from germline, CDR1 is SGHVS and CDR2 is FNYEAQ. Unmatched junction bases numbered 14, after V lost 5 bases and J lost 6 bases. This CDR3 comprises 16 residues. The CDR3 DNA reads as TGTGCCAGCAGCGGACCCGCCGGGACAGGGAAGGGCGAGCAGTACTTC. Its protein product is CASSGPAGTGKGEQYF. Variable domain in full (rest from reference TRBV7-6 and TRBJ2-7): GAGVSQSPRYKVTKRGQDVALRCDPISGHVSLYWYRQALGQGPEFLTYFNYEAQQDKSGLPNDRFSAERPEGSISTLTIQRTEQRDSAMYRCASSGPAGTGKGEQYFGPGTRLTVT.